A single sample gave rise to the 3 T cell receptor beta chains below, sequenced in a study of CD8 T cells in ankylosing spondylitis. MiXCR, run by TCRdb on the 5' RACE reads, gives a single entry per CDR3 protein. The repertoire consists of fewer than 400,000 distinct CDR3 sequences, with 20% to 25% occurring once and the leading ten covering about 16%. General study points: For ankylosing spondylitis blood, a TCR beta motif of 7 or 8 highly homologous variants appeared characteristic.

Their antigen targets remain unknown. Input material: blood, either unsorted or a sorted T cell fraction (not recorded which). The origin of the receptors is a male donor with ankylosing spondylitis.

This clonotype showed up many times. V is TRBV28 and J is TRBJ2-7; weak D call: TRBD1 (5 bases). Trimming removed 7 bases at V and 3 bases at J, with 7 bases between. CDR3 length: 11 amino acids. Per germline, CDR1 MDHEN and CDR2 SYDVKM. The CDR3 bases are TGTGCCAGCACGACAGTCTACGAGCAGTACTTC. This encodes CASTTVYEQYF.

This clonotype has more than one count but fewer than ten. The V call is TRBV20-1, the J call TRBJ2-2; unclear D gene. This CDR3 comprises 12 residues. V was shortened by 5 bases and J by 5 bases, with 9 bases between the two germline ends. The germline CDR1 and CDR2 sequences are DFQATT and SNEGSKA (reference sequence). The CDR3 DNA follows: TGCAGTGCTGGACCTCAAACCGGGGAGCTGTTTTTT. Residues: CSAGPQTGELFF.

This rearrangement joins TRBV20-1 to TRBJ2-5, with D possibly TRBD2 on 5 matching bases. V lost 1 base and J lost 5, with 11 bases in between. The CDR3 spans 13 residues. Looked up from germline, CDR1 is DFQATT and CDR2 is SNEGSKA (reference sequence). In DNA form, the CDR3 reads TGCAGTGCTAGAGCGGACTGGCGCGAGACCCAGTACTTC. It is translated as CSARADWRETQYF.